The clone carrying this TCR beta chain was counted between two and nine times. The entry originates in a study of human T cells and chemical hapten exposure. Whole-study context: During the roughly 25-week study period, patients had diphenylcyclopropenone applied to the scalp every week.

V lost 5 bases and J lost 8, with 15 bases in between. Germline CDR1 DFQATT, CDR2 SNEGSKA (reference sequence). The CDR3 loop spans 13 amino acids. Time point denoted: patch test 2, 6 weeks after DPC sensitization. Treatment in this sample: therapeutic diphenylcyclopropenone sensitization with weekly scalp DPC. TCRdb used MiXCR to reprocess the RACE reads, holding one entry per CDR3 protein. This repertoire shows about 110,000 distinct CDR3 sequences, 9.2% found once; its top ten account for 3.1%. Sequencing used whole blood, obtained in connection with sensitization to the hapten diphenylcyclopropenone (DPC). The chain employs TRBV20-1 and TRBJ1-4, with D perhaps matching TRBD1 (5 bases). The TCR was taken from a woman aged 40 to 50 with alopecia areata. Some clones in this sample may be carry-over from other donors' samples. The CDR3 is CSARQISFEKLFF. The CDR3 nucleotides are TGCAGTGCTCGACAGATATCCTTCGAAAAACTGTTTTTT.